One T cell receptor (beta chain) is described in this entry. This entry belongs to a study of blood T cell repertoires in COVID-19. Study as a whole: Acute-phase and convalescent COVID-19 samples originated in the United States, Italy and Spain. Sources were T cells, B-cell-depleted T cells, or PBMCs; the material itself was cDNA or gDNA.

In the original analysis: Amplification with reference gene primers provided the estimates of nucleated cell counts. Assay: immunoSEQ multiplex PCR; the TCRdb copy retains only in-frame clones and omits some. The DNA was the basis for D and trimming; V, J and clone size are from that table. Of 200,000 to 300,000 clones listed, 75% to 85% are singletons. CDR1 ENHRY and CDR2 SYGVKD come from the germline V gene. Trimming cost V 0 bases and J 5 bases; bases outside gene matches: 6. CDR3 length: 17 residues. The sample comprised peripheral blood. This TCR came from a human donor in a cohort sampled during active COVID-19. The V gene is TRBV10-3, the J gene TRBJ1-6, with TRBD1 matching 8 bases. The CDR3 nucleotides read TGTGCCATCAGTGAGTCGGCAGGGGGCCGCCATAATTCACCCCTCCACTTT. Protein: CAISESAGGRHNSPLHF.